The sample holds a few counts of the clone carrying this TCR beta chain. Germline assignment: CDR1 SGHDT and CDR2 YYEEEE. The CDR3 is made up of 15 amino acids. V lost 0 bases and J lost 4; bases outside the gene matches: 6. Assay used: immunoSEQ multiplex PCR; TCRdb lists only in-frame clones, some missing. The table shows fewer than 1.4 million clones, with approximately 78% occurring only once. This entry belongs to a study of shared clonotypes between healthy human individuals. The origin of this receptor is a man in his late teens or twenties in good health. Some clones in this sample may be carry-over from other donors' samples. The V gene is TRBV5-6, the J gene TRBJ2-7; 8 bases align to TRBD2. Sequencing was performed on memory CD4+ T cells from PBMCs. Subset defined: CD45RA-negative fraction. The CDR3 nucleotides are TGTGCCAGCAGCTTGGTGGGACTAGTCAGTTACGAGCAGTACTTC. It encodes CASSLVGLVSYEQYF.